The clone carrying this T cell receptor (beta chain) has only one observation. The antigen is undetermined. There are 17 residues in the CDR3. V lost 3 bases and J lost 7; bases outside the gene matches: 14. Germline V lookup: CDR1 LGHNA, CDR2 YNFKEQ. At baseline, cycle 4 day 1, and cycle 7 day 1, blood was sampled. This entry comes from a study of OX40 agonist ivuxolimab in advanced cancers. TCRdb's copy holds only in-frame clones and misses some; the assay was immunoSEQ multiplex PCR. The sample yields 50,000 to 60,000 clones, approximately 87% seen once. Study outcomes and limitations: Among T cells, CD8+ cells averaged more expanded clones than CD4+ cells.

The receptor was derived from an adult with an advanced solid tumor such as melanoma, head and neck, liver or kidney cancer. Material: CD4+ or CD8+ T cells sorted from blood, obtained in a trial of the OX40 agonist ivuxolimab. The chain is built from TRBV4-2 and TRBJ2-3, with 9 bases identical to TRBD2. The CDR3 DNA is TGTGCCAGCAGCCAGCGGCTCGCGGGGGGGCATCTTAATACGCAGTATTTT. This sequence encodes CASSQRLAGGHLNTQYF.